The next 22 T cell receptor beta chains were all read from a single sample in a study of CD8 T cells in ankylosing spondylitis. One entry per CDR3 protein, called by TCRdb with MiXCR from the 5' RACE reads. Here the sample spans 80,000 to 90,000 distinct CDR3 sequences, around 30% being singletons. Sequencing was carried out using blood, either unsorted or a sorted T cell fraction (not recorded which). These receptors came from a male donor with ankylosing spondylitis or in good health (not recorded which).

In this sample, this clonotype turned up a few times. This CDR3 reads CASSPLRVLSNQPQHF. The CDR3 nucleotides read TGTGCCAGCTCACCACTACGGGTCCTTAGCAATCAGCCCCAGCATTTT. The V and J genes are TRBV18 and TRBJ1-5; no reliable D call. This CDR3 is built from 16 residues. Germline assignment: CDR1 KGHSH and CDR2 LQKENI. V was shortened by 1 base and J by 0 bases, with 10 bases between the two germline ends.

The rearrangement uses TRBV7-8 and TRBJ1-5; D remains ambiguous. Germline values: CDR1 SGHVS, CDR2 FQNEAQ. Trimming took 5 bases from V and 4 from J, leaving 12 bases between them. CDR3 length: 14 residues. The chain's CDR3 is CASSHLGRNQPQHF. CDR3 nucleotide sequence: TGTGCCAGCAGCCACCTGGGCCGTAATCAGCCCCAGCATTTT.

This chain's CDR3 is CASSFSGSVQETQYF. The CDR3 DNA sequence: TGCGCCAGCAGCTTTAGCGGGAGTGTACAAGAGACCCAGTACTTC. This chain joins TRBV5-1 and TRBJ2-5, with 9 bases identical to TRBD2. This CDR3 has 15 amino acids. V trimming: 2 bases; J trimming: 2 bases; junction bases outside the gene matches: 4. Germline CDR1 and CDR2: SGHRS and YFSETQ.

This clonotype was counted many times. The chain employs TRBV7-6 and TRBJ1-4; a weak D match, TRBD1 (6 bases). The CDR3 is made up of 14 amino acids. The germline V gene has CDR1 SGHVS and CDR2 FNYEAQ. Trimming pared 5 bases from V and 1 base from J, leaving 8 bases between. CDR3 amino acids: CASSEDRTNEKLFF. Here the CDR3 DNA reads TGTGCCAGCAGCGAGGACAGAACTAATGAAAAACTGTTTTTT.

The rearrangement links TRBV20-1 to TRBJ2-5; weak D call: TRBD2 (5 bases). The ends were cut back, 3 bases at V and 2 bases at J, with 10 bases in the middle. Per the germline V gene, CDR1 is DFQATT and CDR2 is SNEGSKA (reference sequence). This CDR3 comprises 13 residues. CDR3 nucleotides: TGCAGTGCTAGCGGGGTGGGACAAGAGACCCAGTACTTC. The encoded protein is CSASGVGQETQYF.

V gene TRBV7-9 combines with J gene TRBJ2-7, with 12 nucleotides matching TRBD2. With 1 base clipped from V and 2 bases from J, the junction kept 3 bases outside the gene matches. The germline CDR1 and CDR2 sequences are SEHNR and FQNEAQ (reference sequence). There are 16 residues in the CDR3. The CDR3 DNA is TGTGCCAGCAGCTTAGTAGGACTAGCGGGACCCTACGAGCAGTACTTC. Translating it yields CASSLVGLAGPYEQYF.

V and J are TRBV12-3 or TRBV12-4 and TRBJ2-4, with a weak D call TRBD1 (6 bases). The CDR3 spans 15 residues. Trimming removed 4 bases from V and 0 bases from J, with 10 bases in between. Here the CDR3 reads CASSSGELAKNIQYF. CDR3 bases: TGTGCCAGCAGTTCAGGGGAACTAGCCAAAAACATTCAGTACTTC.

The CDR3 loop reads CASNRLGPETEAFF. For the CDR3, the DNA is TGCGCCAGCAACCGGCTTGGGCCAGAGACTGAAGCTTTCTTT. The V and J genes are TRBV5-1 and TRBJ1-1; D is unclear. This CDR3 spans 14 amino acids. Trimming stripped 6 bases from V and 5 bases from J, with 17 bases between. Germline lookup yields CDR1 SGHRS and CDR2 YFSETQ. Drawing the rest from reference TRBV5-1 and TRBJ1-1, the complete variable domain is KAGVTQTPRYLIKTRGQQVTLSCSPISGHRSVSWYQQTPGQGLQFLFEYFSETQRNKGNFPGRFSGRQFSNSRSEMNVSTLELGDSALYLCASNRLGPETEAFFGQGTRLTVV.

The sample holds many counts of this clonotype. The chain has TRBV20-1 and TRBJ1-6, with 9 bases fitting TRBD1. V shed 3 bases, J shed 10 bases, and the junction held 4 bases outside the gene matches. This CDR3 comprises 13 residues. Germline CDR1 and CDR2: DFQATT and SNEGSKA (reference sequence). The CDR3 bases are TGCAGTGCTAGCCGGGACAGGGACTCACCCCTCCACTTT. Translation: CSASRDRDSPLHF.

This chain uses TRBV12-3 or TRBV12-4 with TRBJ1-2; 8 bases align to TRBD1. V trimming: 5 bases; J trimming: 10 bases; junction bases outside the gene matches: 9. There are 13 residues in the CDR3. The CDR3 bases are TGTGCCAGCAGTGCGGACAGGGATGCGTACTACACCTTC. Protein product: CASSADRDAYYTF.

The chain is built from TRBV2 and TRBJ2-2, with D uncertain. This CDR3 is 15 amino acids long. V dropped 2 bases and J dropped 4 bases, with 11 bases sitting between them. Germline CDR1 reads SNHLY; CDR2 reads FYNNEI. In nucleotides, the CDR3 is TGTGCCAGCAGTGAACTCACCCGGAGCACCGGGGAGCTGTTTTTT. It yields the protein CASSELTRSTGELFF. Using reference TRBV2 and TRBJ2-2 for the parts outside the CDR3, the full variable domain is EPEVTQTPSHQVTQMGQEVILRCVPISNHLYFYWYRQILGQKVEFLVSFYNNEISEKSEIFDDQFSVERPDGSNFTLKIRSTKLEDSAMYFCASSELTRSTGELFFGEGSRLTVL.

This clonotype showed up just a few times. The CDR3 DNA follows: TGTGCCAGCAGCTTTGGGGGTACGGATGAAGCTTTCTTT. Amino acid sequence: CASSFGGTDEAFF. This rearrangement joins TRBV7-3 to TRBJ1-1, with D maybe TRBD1 (5 bases). The germline CDR1 and CDR2 sequences are SGHTA and FQGTGA. This CDR3 has 13 residues. Trimming removed 3 bases from V and 7 bases from J, with 12 bases in between.

In the case of this clonotype: A read error may produce the germline difference seen at one junction end. The gene calls are TRBV29-1 and TRBJ1-2; 7 bases match TRBD1. Germline loops: CDR1 SQVTM, CDR2 ANQGSEA. The CDR3 covers 12 residues. The CDR3 region is CSIEEGGHGYTF. CDR3 DNA: TGCAGCATTGAAGAAGGGGGCCATGGCTACACCTTC.

The V and J genes are TRBV28 and TRBJ2-3, with 8 bases identical to TRBD2. Germline V lookup: CDR1 MDHEN, CDR2 SYDVKM. The CDR3 length is 16 residues. V lost 4 bases, J lost 2 bases, and 8 bases stayed unmatched. The CDR3 sequence: CASSSPPAGVTDTQYF. The CDR3 DNA is TGTGCCAGCAGTTCCCCGCCAGCGGGGGTCACAGATACGCAGTATTTT. Full variable domain (remainder filled in from reference TRBV28 and TRBJ2-3): DVKVTQSSRYLVKRTGEKVFLECVQDMDHENMFWYRQDPGLGLRLIYFSYDVKMKEKGDIPEGYSVSREKKERFSLILESASTNQTSMYLCASSSPPAGVTDTQYFGPGTRLTVL.

This clonotype was seen a handful of times. The rearrangement links TRBV20-1 to TRBJ2-7; 8 positions agree with TRBD2. Trimming cost V 6 bases and J 4 bases; bases outside gene matches: 2. The CDR3 is made up of 11 amino acids. Germline-derived CDR1 and CDR2 are DFQATT and SNEGSKA (reference sequence). CDR3 protein: CSATSAYEQYF. CDR3 in DNA: TGCAGTGCGACTAGCGCTTACGAGCAGTACTTC.

The rearrangement joins TRBV24-1 to TRBJ2-1; D is unclear. This CDR3 spans 11 amino acids. Looked up from germline, CDR1 is KGHDR and CDR2 is SFDVKD. Deletions cut 1 base from V and 10 bases from J, with 4 bases between. The CDR3 protein is CATSDFSEQFF. The CDR3 nucleotides read TGTGCCACCAGTGATTTTTCAGAGCAGTTCTTC.

The chain couples TRBV20-1 to TRBJ1-5; TRBD1 aligns across 8 bases. V lost 2 bases and J lost 5; bases outside the gene matches: 8. Looked up from germline, CDR1 is DFQATT and CDR2 is SNEGSKA (reference sequence). The CDR3 extends over 15 amino acids. DNA of the CDR3: TGCAGTGCTAGACAGGAAGGACAGGGCTATCAGCCCCAGCATTTT. Amino acid sequence: CSARQEGQGYQPQHF.

The CDR3 here is CASSPGGEGYTF. CDR3 DNA sequence: TGTGCCAGCTCACCAGGTGGGGAAGGCTACACCTTC. This chain joins TRBV18 and TRBJ1-2; no reliable D call. Trimming took 2 bases from V and 8 from J, leaving 9 bases between them. This CDR3 spans 12 amino acids. Germline CDR1 reads KGHSH; CDR2 reads LQKENI. Complete variable domain (other parts from reference TRBV18 and TRBJ1-2): NAGVMQNPRHLVRRRGQEARLRCSPMKGHSHVYWYRQLPEEGLKFMVYLQKENIIDESGMPKERFSAEFPKEGPSILRIQQVVRGDSAAYFCASSPGGEGYTFGSGTRLTVV.

This clonotype was recorded a few times. The chain joins TRBV7-9 to TRBJ2-7; D is perhaps TRBD1 or TRBD2 (5 bases each). The CDR3 is 17 residues long. Germline CDR1 is SEHNR and CDR2 is FQNEAQ (reference sequence). Trimming removed 1 base from V and 0 bases from J, with 16 bases in between. As DNA, the CDR3 is TGTGCCAGCAGCTTAGAGGCAGGGACGGAAAGCTCCTACGAGCAGTACTTC. As protein: CASSLEAGTESSYEQYF.

In this sample, this clonotype turned up a few times. V is TRBV7-6 and J is TRBJ1-6; 7 bases line up with TRBD1. CDR1 is SGHVS, CDR2 FNYEAQ, per germline. Trimming took 3 bases from V and 6 from J; bases not matched to a gene: 5. This CDR3 contains 15 residues. CDR3 bases: TGTGCCAGCAGCTTCTCTACAGGGGTTAATTCACCCCTCCACTTT. Translation gives CASSFSTGVNSPLHF.

In its sample, this clonotype was seen a few times. This rearrangement joins TRBV6-1 to TRBJ1-4; no clear D gene. This CDR3 is 10 amino acids long. Looked up from germline, CDR1 is MNHNS and CDR2 is SASEGT. Trimming removed 10 bases from V and 8 bases from J, with 8 bases in between. The DNA of the CDR3 is TGTGCCACCTCGGAGGAAAAACTGTTTTTT. Encoded protein: CATSEEKLFF.

V and J are TRBV11-2 and TRBJ2-1, with 7 bases that match TRBD2. The CDR3 totals 16 residues. CDR1 is SGHAT, CDR2 FQNNGV, per germline. Trimming took 5 bases from V and 5 from J; bases not matched to a gene: 12. The CDR3 bases are TGTGCCAGCAGCCGGAATGTGGGAGGGCCGCACAATGAGCAGTTCTTC. It is translated as CASSRNVGGPHNEQFF.